This TCR beta chain was retrieved from a study of CXCR3-negative and CXCR3-positive naive CD8 T cells. Per germline, CDR1 SGHRS and CDR2 YFSETQ. This CDR3 contains 15 residues. Frequency places this clonotype as medium-sized. The antigen is unknown. Libraries of TRB cDNA were made by 5' RACE and carried UMIs. No DNA is given; TCRdb re-called the 5' RACE reads and lists each CDR3 protein once. In all, the sample yields thousands of distinct CDR3 sequences. Overall study findings and caveats: CXCR3 levels fell partly with cryopreservation; most assays relied on fresh PBMCs. For CXCR3-positive naive cells, TRB CDR3s were more hydrophobic than those of CXCR3-negative naive cells.

The chain uses TRBV5-1 and TRBJ2-7; TCRdb's D call, TRBD1, is unchecked because there is no DNA. The receptor was derived from a human donor in good health. Some clones in this sample may be carry-over from other donors' samples. The sequencing input was naive CXCR3+ CD8+ T cells from blood. The subset is: CD45RO-CCR7+CD27+CD95- naive CD8+ T cells expressing CXCR3 (TNR3+). CDR3 protein: CASSEAMGQKYEQYF. Full variable domain (rest looked up from reference TRBV5-1 and TRBJ2-7): KAGVTQTPRYLIKTRGQQVTLSCSPISGHRSVSWYQQTPGQGLQFLFEYFSETQRNKGNFPGRFSGRQFSNSRSEMNVSTLELGDSALYLCASSEAMGQKYEQYFGPGTRLTVT.